A single sample gave rise to the 30 T cell receptor beta chains below, sequenced in a study of blood T cells in healthy people across ages. A sample-barcoded 5' primer and a J-beta primer mix were used in a second PCR of about 7 to 12 cycles. TCRdb fed the 5' RACE reads into MiXCR, producing one record per CDR3 protein. This sample yields 750,000 to 850,000 distinct CDR3 sequences, of which approximately 25% are seen a single time; more than 3% belongs to the top ten. This sample also belongs to another study, concerning T cells of mothers and their children.

The specimen was blood. The receptors shown here come from a boy younger than 18 in good health.

V and J are TRBV7-9 and TRBJ2-1; the D gene could be TRBD1 or TRBD2 (6 bases each). The CDR3 covers 15 residues. Germline-derived CDR1 and CDR2 are SEHNR and FQNEAQ (reference sequence). V was shortened by 5 bases and J by 3 bases, with 14 bases between the two germline ends. The CDR3 reads CASSATGRFYNEQFF. The CDR3 nucleotides read TGTGCCAGCAGCGCTACAGGGAGGTTCTACAATGAGCAGTTCTTC.

This clonotype was seen a handful of times. The rearrangement uses TRBV27 and TRBJ2-5, with D hard to call. Near its end, the DNA agrees better with TRBJ2-7, so the J call may be wrong. The germline V gene encodes CDR1 MNHEY and CDR2 SMNVEV (reference sequence). This CDR3 is 14 amino acids long. The CDR3 reads CASSLEAETYEQYF. The CDR3 nucleotides are TGTGCCAGCAGCCTAGAGGCAGAAACCTACGAGCAGTACTTC.

The rearrangement links TRBV19 to TRBJ2-3; TRBD1 matches 12 bases. CDR3 length: 16 amino acids. CDR1 and CDR2 from the germline V gene are LNHDA and SQIVND (reference sequence). With 5 bases clipped from V and 5 bases from J, the junction kept 8 bases outside the gene matches. The CDR3 DNA reads TGTGCCAGTAGTGAGGGGACAGGGGGCGCGAGAGATACGCAGTATTTT. Amino acid sequence: CASSEGTGGARDTQYF.

The rearrangement joins TRBV25-1 to TRBJ2-5; maybe TRBD1 (6 bases). V was cut by 1 base and J by 5 bases, with 11 bases left in between. Germline loops: CDR1 MGHDK, CDR2 SYGVNS. This CDR3 has 14 residues. The CDR3, as DNA: TGTGCCAGCAGTGAATCGTCCACAGGGGAGACCCAGTACTTC. It is translated as CASSESSTGETQYF.

The V call is TRBV9, the J call TRBJ2-5, with a weak D call TRBD2 (5 bases). The J call may not be correct, given that the DNA end is closer to TRBJ2-7. Germline V gene lookup returns CDR1 SGDLS and CDR2 YYNGEE. The CDR3 extends over 15 amino acids. CDR3 amino acids: CASSVSSSSSYEQYF. The CDR3 DNA reads as TGTGCCAGCAGCGTTTCTAGCTCGAGCTCCTACGAGCAGTACTTC.

The J gene is TRBJ2-7, the V gene TRBV29-1, with D unresolved. The J call may be wrong; the DNA end is better matched by TRBJ2-5. Germline CDR1 is SQVTM and CDR2 is ANQGSEA. The CDR3 sequence is 12 residues long. The CDR3 DNA follows: TGCAGCTCAGGACGATTCCAAGAGACCCAGTACTTC. This translates into CSSGRFQETQYF.

This clonotype has just a few counts. This chain uses TRBV7-9 with TRBJ2-7; 11 bases map to TRBD2. Germline CDR1 and CDR2: SEHNR and FQNEAQ (reference sequence). The CDR3 has 15 amino acids. The trim removed 6 bases at V and 0 bases at J, leaving 4 bases unmatched. The CDR3 DNA reads as TGTGCCAGCAGGGAGACTAGCGGGAACTCCTACGAGCAGTACTTC. Its protein product is CASRETSGNSYEQYF.

The rearrangement links TRBV12-3 or TRBV12-4 to TRBJ1-4, with 9 bases fitting TRBD1. There are 14 residues in the CDR3. The V and J ends lost 5 bases and 8 bases, in that order; junction bases with no gene match: 6. CDR3 in DNA: TGTGCCAGCAGTCACAGGGGGCGTAGGGAAAAACTGTTTTTT. This sequence encodes CASSHRGRREKLFF.

This clonotype was detected a few times. The chain combines TRBV12-3 or TRBV12-4 with TRBJ2-5, with TRBD1 matching over 8 bases. The trim removed 7 bases at V and 1 base at J, leaving 29 bases unmatched. The CDR3 is made up of 22 amino acids. CDR3 sequence reads: CASTLGRWLDRVNRWGQETQYF. The CDR3, as DNA: TGTGCCAGCACCCTTGGTCGTTGGCTGGACAGGGTGAATCGGTGGGGCCAAGAGACCCAGTACTTC.

The genes are TRBV6-5 and TRBJ1-1; perhaps TRBD1 as D (6 bases). CDR1 and CDR2 from the germline V gene are MNHEY and SVGAGI. V lost 5 bases and J lost 0, with 13 bases in between. This CDR3 contains 15 residues. CDR3 amino acids: CASSDRSSMNTEAFF. In DNA, the CDR3 is TGTGCCAGCAGTGACAGGTCGTCCATGAACACTGAAGCTTTCTTT.

V usage is TRBV12-3 or TRBV12-4 and J usage is TRBJ1-2, with 7 bases matching TRBD1. V gave up 3 bases and J gave up 3 bases; unmatched junction bases: 7. CDR3 length equals 15 residues. CDR3 sequence (DNA): TGTGCCAGCAGTTTTTTAGCAGGGGGTGACTATGGCTACACCTTC. This gives the protein CASSFLAGGDYGYTF.

The chain combines TRBV5-1 with TRBJ2-5; D might be TRBD2 (7 bases). CDR1 and CDR2 from the germline V gene are SGHRS and YFSETQ. V shed 4 bases and J shed 3 bases, with 19 bases lying between them. CDR3 size: 16 residues. The CDR3 sequence is CASSPLRGGSEETQYF. In DNA, the CDR3 is TGCGCCAGCAGCCCCTTGAGGGGGGGATCAGAAGAGACCCAGTACTTC.

This chain joins TRBV29-1 and TRBJ2-2, with TRBD1 as a possible D gene (6 bases). V lost 5 bases, J lost 7 bases, and 20 bases lay in between. Germline CDR1 and CDR2: SQVTM and ANQGSEA. The CDR3 consists of 15 residues. The CDR3 bases are TGCAGCGTTACAGGGTTGAGGGGACAATACGGGGAGCTGTTTTTT. It codes for CSVTGLRGQYGELFF.

This clonotype came up once. The V gene is TRBV11-1, the J gene TRBJ2-1, with 9 bases aligning to TRBD2. The germline gives CDR1 SGHAT, CDR2 FQDESV (reference sequence). V trimming: 3 bases; J trimming: 4 bases; junction bases outside the gene matches: 4. This CDR3 contains 15 residues. The CDR3 DNA reads TGTGCCAGCAGCTTCGGGACTAGCCGTTACAATGAGCAGTTCTTC. It encodes CASSFGTSRYNEQFF.

This clonotype came up once. V is TRBV4-2 and J is TRBJ1-4; the D gene is possibly TRBD1 (5 bases). There are 16 residues in the CDR3. Trimming left V 0 bases short and J 2 bases short, with 10 bases between. Germline V gives CDR1 LGHNA, CDR2 YNFKEQ. The CDR3 DNA reads TGTGCCAGCAGCCAAGAAACAGGAGGGACTAATGAAAAACTGTTTTTT. Encoded protein: CASSQETGGTNEKLFF.

This clonotype appeared a few times. The chain links TRBV5-4 to TRBJ2-5; 7 bases map to TRBD1. The last part of the DNA fits TRBJ2-1 better; the J call may be wrong. Germline values: CDR1 SGHNT, CDR2 YYREEE (reference sequence). CDR3 length equals 13 residues. The DNA for the CDR3 is TGTGCCAGCAGCTATGGACAGGACAATGAGCAGTTCTTC. Encoded protein: CASSYGQDNEQFF.

V gene TRBV7-9 combines with J gene TRBJ1-3; the D is unclear. This CDR3 is built from 14 residues. Germline CDR1 and CDR2: SEHNR and FQNEAQ (reference sequence). V lost 3 bases and J 0 bases, leaving 6 bases between the germline ends. The CDR3 coding sequence is TGTGCCAGCAGCTTTTTCAGCTCTGGAAACACCATATATTTT. The encoded protein is CASSFFSSGNTIYF.

There are a few counts of this clonotype. The chain uses TRBV15 and TRBJ1-4; no reliable D call. The CDR3 sequence is 15 residues long. Germline V gene lookup returns CDR1 LNHNV and CDR2 YYDKDF (reference sequence). Trimming removed 1 base at V and 1 base at J, with 7 bases between. As DNA, the CDR3 is TGTGCCACCAGCAGAGGGCCTGGAACTAATGAAAAACTGTTTTTT. It codes for CATSRGPGTNEKLFF.

This clonotype was counted a few times. V gene TRBV4-3 combines with J gene TRBJ2-5, with D possibly being TRBD1 or TRBD2 (5 bases each). TRBJ2-7 explains the end of the DNA better; the J call may be wrong. The CDR3 totals 16 residues. Germline loops: CDR1 LGHNA, CDR2 YSLEER. The CDR3 DNA follows: TGCGCCAGCAGCACCGACTTCCCCGGGGACGACTACGAGCAGTACTTC. Translated, it gives CASSTDFPGDDYEQYF.

V usage is TRBV12-3 or TRBV12-4 and J usage is TRBJ2-7; 8 nucleotides align to TRBD1. There are 15 residues in the CDR3. The junction had 8 bases not matched to a gene; V was cut back by 6 bases and J by 1 base. The CDR3 nucleotides read TGTGCCAGCAGCCCTCCAGGGGGCAAATCCTACGAGCAGTACTTC. The encoded protein is CASSPPGGKSYEQYF.

This clonotype occurred a few times. The chain is built from TRBV7-2 and TRBJ1-3, with no clear D. V gave up 2 bases and J gave up 4 bases, with 9 bases separating them. The CDR3 runs 14 residues. Germline lookup yields CDR1 SGHTA and CDR2 FQGNSA. The CDR3 DNA follows: TGTGCCAGCAGCTTAAGGACCCGGGGAAACACCATATATTTT. This sequence encodes CASSLRTRGNTIYF.

The sample holds a few counts of this clonotype. A junction end diverges from the germline sequence, so it may reflect a read error. CDR3 sequence (DNA): TGTGCCACCAGTGACAAAAAAGTGACGGGGTTATGCTACGAGCAGTGCTTC. This encodes CATSDKKVTGLCYEQCF. This rearrangement joins TRBV24-1 to TRBJ2-1; D may be TRBD2 (5 bases). This CDR3 contains 17 residues. In germline, CDR1 is KGHDR, CDR2 SFDVKD.

The chain employs TRBV10-3 and TRBJ2-7; possibly TRBD1 for D (6 bases). V was shortened by 2 bases and J by 1 base, with 30 bases between the two germline ends. CDR1 ENHRY and CDR2 SYGVKD come from the germline V gene. CDR3 length: 21 amino acids. The CDR3: CAISEGGRGPGTGGLSYEQYF. The CDR3, as DNA: TGTGCCATCAGTGAGGGCGGTCGGGGACCGGGTACTGGGGGCTTATCCTACGAGCAGTACTTC.

The rearrangement uses TRBV4-1 and TRBJ2-5; D is tentatively TRBD1 or TRBD2 (5 bases each). The DNA end favors TRBJ2-7, so the J call may be wrong. Looked up from germline, CDR1 is MGHRA and CDR2 is YSYEKL. The CDR3 contains 14 residues. DNA of the CDR3: TGCGCCAGCAGCCACGGTGGGGGAGTCAACGAGCAGTACTTC. Translating gives CASSHGGGVNEQYF.

The J gene is TRBJ2-1, the V gene TRBV2, with D perhaps TRBD1 (6 bases). The CDR3 is 13 amino acids. The V end lost 2 bases, the J end lost 9 bases, and 11 bases lay between the germline ends. Germline V gene sequence: CDR1 SNHLY, CDR2 FYNNEI. This CDR3 reads CASSEQGTGEQFF. The CDR3 nucleotides are TGTGCCAGCAGTGAACAGGGGACGGGTGAGCAGTTCTTC.

This chain uses TRBV19 with TRBJ2-2; no definite D call. Trimming pared 9 bases from V and 8 bases from J, leaving 10 bases between. The germline CDR1 and CDR2 sequences are LNHDA and SQIVND (reference sequence). The CDR3 consists of 11 residues. The CDR3 spells CASSYLGELFF. The CDR3, as DNA: TGTGCCAGCTCGTACCTGGGGGAGCTGTTTTTT.

There are a few counts of this clonotype. V and J are TRBV4-3 and TRBJ2-1; no definite D call. The CDR3 sequence is 13 residues long. V was shortened by 1 base and J by 8 bases, with 9 bases between the two germline ends. Per the germline V gene, CDR1 is LGHNA and CDR2 is YSLEER. The CDR3 loop is CASSQGWGDEQFF. For the CDR3, the DNA is TGCGCCAGCAGCCAAGGTTGGGGTGATGAGCAGTTCTTC.

The J gene is TRBJ2-2, the V gene TRBV7-2, with 10 nucleotides matching TRBD2. CDR1 and CDR2 (germline): SGHTA, FQGNSA. This CDR3 is built from 15 residues. Unmatched junction bases numbered 3, after V lost 5 bases and J lost 3 bases. CDR3: CASSTSGRDTGELFF. CDR3 sequence (DNA): TGTGCCAGCAGCACAAGCGGGAGGGACACCGGGGAGCTGTTTTTT. The full variable domain, rest sourced from reference TRBV7-2 and TRBJ2-2, is GAGVSQSPSNKVTEKGKDVELRCDPISGHTALYWYRQSLGQGLEFLIYFQGNSAPDKSGLPSDRFSAERTGGSVSTLTIQRTQQEDSAVYLCASSTSGRDTGELFFGEGSRLTVL.

This clonotype appeared a few times. The genes are TRBV7-3 and TRBJ2-5, with 11 nucleotides matching TRBD2. The CDR3 contains 17 residues. CDR1 SGHTA and CDR2 FQGTGA come from the germline V gene. J was trimmed by 0 bases and V by 5 bases; bases with no gene match: 8. This CDR3 reads CASSRPGLAAYQETQYF. Here the CDR3 DNA reads TGTGCCAGCAGCCGACCGGGACTAGCGGCGTACCAAGAGACCCAGTACTTC. The variable domain in full, completed from reference TRBV7-3 and TRBJ2-5, reads GAGVSQTPSNKVTEKGKYVELRCDPISGHTALYWYRQSLGQGPEFLIYFQGTGAADDSGLPNDRFFAVRPEGSVSTLKIQRTERGDSAVYLCASSRPGLAAYQETQYFGPGTRLLVL.

The rearrangement links TRBV5-1 to TRBJ1-4; D perhaps matches TRBD1 (6 bases). The germline CDR1 and CDR2 sequences are SGHRS and YFSETQ. The ends were cut back, 4 bases at V and 4 bases at J, with 14 bases in the middle. The CDR3 runs 15 residues. The CDR3 region is CASSPTTGRNEKLFF. The CDR3 DNA sequence: TGCGCCAGCAGCCCAACGACAGGTCGTAATGAAAAACTGTTTTTT.